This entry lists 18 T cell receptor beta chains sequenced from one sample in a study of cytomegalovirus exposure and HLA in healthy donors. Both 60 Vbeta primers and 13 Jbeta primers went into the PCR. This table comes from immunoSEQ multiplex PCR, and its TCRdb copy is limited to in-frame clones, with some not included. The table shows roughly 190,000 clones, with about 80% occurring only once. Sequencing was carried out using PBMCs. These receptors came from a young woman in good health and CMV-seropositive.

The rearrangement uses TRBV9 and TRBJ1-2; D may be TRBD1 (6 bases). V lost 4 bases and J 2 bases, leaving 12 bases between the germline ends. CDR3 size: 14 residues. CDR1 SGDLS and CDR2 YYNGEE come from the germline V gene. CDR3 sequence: CASSLHTGNYGYTF. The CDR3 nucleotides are TGTGCCAGCAGCCTTCATACAGGGAACTATGGCTACACCTTC.

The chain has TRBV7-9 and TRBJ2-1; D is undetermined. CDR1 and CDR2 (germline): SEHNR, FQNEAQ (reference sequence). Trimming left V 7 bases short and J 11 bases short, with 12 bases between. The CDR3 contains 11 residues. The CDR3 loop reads CASTPTVQQFF. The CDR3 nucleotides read TGTGCCAGCACCCCGACTGTTCAGCAGTTCTTC.

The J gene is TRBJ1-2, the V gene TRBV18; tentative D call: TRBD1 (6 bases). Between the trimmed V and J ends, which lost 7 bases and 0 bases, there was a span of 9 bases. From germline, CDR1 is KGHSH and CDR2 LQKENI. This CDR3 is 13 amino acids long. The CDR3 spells CASLQGPNYGYTF. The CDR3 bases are TGTGCCAGCTTACAGGGTCCTAACTATGGCTACACCTTC.

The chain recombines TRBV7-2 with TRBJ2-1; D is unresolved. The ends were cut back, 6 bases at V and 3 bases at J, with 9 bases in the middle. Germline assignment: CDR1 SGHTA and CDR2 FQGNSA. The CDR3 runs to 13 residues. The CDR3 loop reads CASRTGNYNEQFF. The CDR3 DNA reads TGTGCCAGCAGGACTGGTAACTACAATGAGCAGTTCTTC.

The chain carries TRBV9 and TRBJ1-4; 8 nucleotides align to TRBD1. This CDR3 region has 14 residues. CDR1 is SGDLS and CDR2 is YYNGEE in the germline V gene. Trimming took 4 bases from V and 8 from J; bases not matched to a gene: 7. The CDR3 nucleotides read TGTGCCAGCAGCTCTGGACAGGGTGGGGAAAAACTGTTTTTT. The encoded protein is CASSSGQGGEKLFF.

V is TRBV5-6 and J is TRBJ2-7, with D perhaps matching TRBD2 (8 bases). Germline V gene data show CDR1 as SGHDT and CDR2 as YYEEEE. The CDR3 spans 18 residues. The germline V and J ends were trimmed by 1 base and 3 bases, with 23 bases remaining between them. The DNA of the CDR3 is TGTGCCAGCAGCTTGAGGGGACAGCTCTCACGGGGGGGCTACGAGCAGTACTTC. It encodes CASSLRGQLSRGGYEQYF.

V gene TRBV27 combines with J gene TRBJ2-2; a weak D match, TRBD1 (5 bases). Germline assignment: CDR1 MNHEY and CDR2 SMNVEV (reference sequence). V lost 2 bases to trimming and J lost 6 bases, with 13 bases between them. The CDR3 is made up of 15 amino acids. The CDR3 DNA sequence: TGTGCCAGCAGTTTAGGGCAGGGTTACGCCGGGGAGCTGTTTTTT. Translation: CASSLGQGYAGELFF.

The CDR3 region has the DNA TGTGCCAGCAGTTTTATCGGACAGGGAGTTACTGAAGCTTTCTTT. This translates into CASSFIGQGVTEAFF. This chain links TRBV27 with TRBJ1-1, with 8 bases matching TRBD1. Germline trimming cut 3 bases from V and 5 bases from J; bases unmatched to any gene: 8. This CDR3 is built from 15 residues. The germline CDR1 and CDR2 sequences are MNHEY and SMNVEV (reference sequence).

CDR3 in amino acids: CASSKSSGGPYEQYF. DNA of the CDR3: TGTGCCAGCAGCAAATCTAGCGGGGGCCCCTACGAGCAGTACTTC. This chain uses TRBV6-8 with TRBJ2-7, with 10 bases lining up with TRBD2. Per the germline V gene, CDR1 is MNHGY and CDR2 is SAAAGT. CDR3 size: 15 residues. J lost 2 bases, V lost 6 bases, and 7 bases had no gene match.

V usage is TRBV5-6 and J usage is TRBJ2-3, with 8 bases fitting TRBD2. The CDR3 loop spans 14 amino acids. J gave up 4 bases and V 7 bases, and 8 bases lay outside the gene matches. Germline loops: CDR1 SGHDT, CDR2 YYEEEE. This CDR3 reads CASGPGLDADTQYF. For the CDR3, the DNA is TGTGCCAGCGGACCGGGACTAGACGCAGATACGCAGTATTTT.

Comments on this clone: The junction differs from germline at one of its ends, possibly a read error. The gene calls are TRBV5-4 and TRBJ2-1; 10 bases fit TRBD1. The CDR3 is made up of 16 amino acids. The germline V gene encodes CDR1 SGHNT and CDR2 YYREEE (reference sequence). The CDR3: CASSQEDRGAYNEQFF. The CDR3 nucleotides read TGCGCCAGCAGCCAAGAGGACAGGGGGGCCTACAATGAGCAGTTCTTC.

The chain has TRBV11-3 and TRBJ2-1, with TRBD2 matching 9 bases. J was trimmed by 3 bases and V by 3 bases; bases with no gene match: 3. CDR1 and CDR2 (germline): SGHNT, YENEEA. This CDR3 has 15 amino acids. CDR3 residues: CASSFSGGNYNEQFF. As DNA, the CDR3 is TGTGCCAGCAGCTTTAGCGGGGGCAACTACAATGAGCAGTTCTTC.

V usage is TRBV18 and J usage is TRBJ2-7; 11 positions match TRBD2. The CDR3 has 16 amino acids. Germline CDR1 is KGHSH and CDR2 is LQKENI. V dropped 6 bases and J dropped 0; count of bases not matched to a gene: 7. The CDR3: CASSPGTSGISYEQYF. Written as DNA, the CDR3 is TGTGCCAGCTCGCCTGGGACTAGCGGCATCTCCTACGAGCAGTACTTC.

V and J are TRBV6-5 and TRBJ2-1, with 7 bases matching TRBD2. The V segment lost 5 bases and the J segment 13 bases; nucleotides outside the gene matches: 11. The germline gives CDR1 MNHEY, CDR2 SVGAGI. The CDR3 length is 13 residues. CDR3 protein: CASSATGGTSQFF. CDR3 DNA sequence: TGTGCCAGCAGTGCGACGGGGGGAACCTCCCAGTTCTTC.

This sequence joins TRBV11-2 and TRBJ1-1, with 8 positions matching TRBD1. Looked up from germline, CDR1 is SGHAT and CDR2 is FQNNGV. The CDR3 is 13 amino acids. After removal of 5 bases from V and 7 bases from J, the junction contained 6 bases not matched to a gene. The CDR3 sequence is CASSRRTGIEAFF. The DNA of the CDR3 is TGTGCCAGCAGCCGCCGGACAGGGATTGAAGCTTTCTTT.

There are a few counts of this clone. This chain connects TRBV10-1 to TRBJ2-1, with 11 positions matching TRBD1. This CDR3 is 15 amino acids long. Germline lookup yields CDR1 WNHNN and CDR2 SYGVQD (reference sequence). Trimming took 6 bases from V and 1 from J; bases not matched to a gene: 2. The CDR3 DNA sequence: TGCGCCAGCAGGCGGGACAGGGGGTCCTACAATGAGCAGTTCTTC. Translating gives CASRRDRGSYNEQFF.

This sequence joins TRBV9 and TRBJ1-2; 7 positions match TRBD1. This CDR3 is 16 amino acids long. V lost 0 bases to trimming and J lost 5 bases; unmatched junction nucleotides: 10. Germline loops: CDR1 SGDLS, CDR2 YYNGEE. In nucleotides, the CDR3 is TGTGCCAGCAGCGTAGCGGGACAGTCAGCCCAGTATGGCTACACCTTC. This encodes CASSVAGQSAQYGYTF.

The CDR3 DNA follows: TGTGCCAGCAGTGTGGAGGTTGGGACTGAAGCTTTCTTT. Protein product: CASSVEVGTEAFF. This chain uses TRBV6-4 with TRBJ1-1; unclear D gene. The V gene's germline CDR1 is MRHNA and CDR2 SNTAGT. The V and J ends lost 4 bases and 5 bases respectively, with 11 bases between them. The CDR3 is 13 amino acids.